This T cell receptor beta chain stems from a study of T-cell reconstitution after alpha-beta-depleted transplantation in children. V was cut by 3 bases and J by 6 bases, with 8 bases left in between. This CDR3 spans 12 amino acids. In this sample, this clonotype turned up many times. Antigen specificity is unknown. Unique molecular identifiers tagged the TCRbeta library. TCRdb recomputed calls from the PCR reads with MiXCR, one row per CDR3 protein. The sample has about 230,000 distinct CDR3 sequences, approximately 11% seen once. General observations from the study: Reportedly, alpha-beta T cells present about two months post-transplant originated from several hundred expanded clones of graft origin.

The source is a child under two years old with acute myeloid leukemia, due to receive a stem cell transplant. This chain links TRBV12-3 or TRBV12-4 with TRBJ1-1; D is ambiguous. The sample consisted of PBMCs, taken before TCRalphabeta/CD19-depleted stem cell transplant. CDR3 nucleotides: TGTGCCAGCAGTTTTGGAGACCCTGAAGCTTTCTTT. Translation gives CASSFGDPEAFF.